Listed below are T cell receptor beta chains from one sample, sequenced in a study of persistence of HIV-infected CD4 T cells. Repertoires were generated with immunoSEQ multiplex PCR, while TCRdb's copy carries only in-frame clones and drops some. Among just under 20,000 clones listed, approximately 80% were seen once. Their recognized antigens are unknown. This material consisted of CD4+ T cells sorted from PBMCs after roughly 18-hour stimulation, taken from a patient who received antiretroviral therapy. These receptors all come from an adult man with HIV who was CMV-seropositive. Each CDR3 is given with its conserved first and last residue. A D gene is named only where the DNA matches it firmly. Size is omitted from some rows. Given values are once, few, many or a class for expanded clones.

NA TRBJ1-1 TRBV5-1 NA CASSLEGGNTEAFF TGCGCCAGCAGCTTGGAAGGGGGGAACACTGAAGCTTTCTTT
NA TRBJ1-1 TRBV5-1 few CASSLNGIAFF TGCGCCAGCAGCTTGAACGGAATCGCTTTCTTT
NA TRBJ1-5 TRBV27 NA CASSPQGQPQHF TGTGCCAGCAGTCCCCAGGGGCAGCCCCAGCATTTT
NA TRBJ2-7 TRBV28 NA CASSTVPYYEQYF TGTGCCAGCAGTACCGTTCCTTACTACGAGCAGTACTTC
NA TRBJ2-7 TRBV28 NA CASSLNYEQYF TGTGCCAGCAGTCTTAACTACGAGCAGTACTTC
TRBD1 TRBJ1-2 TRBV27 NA CASSRDREPHGYTF TGTGCCAGCAGTCGGGACAGGGAGCCCCATGGCTACACCTTC
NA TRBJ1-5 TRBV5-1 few CASSLGDLPGQPQHF TGCGCCAGCAGCTTGGGGGACCTCCCGGGGCAGCCCCAGCATTTT
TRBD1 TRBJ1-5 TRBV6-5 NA CASRAGTGSQPQHF TGTGCCAGCAGAGCCGGGACAGGGAGTCAGCCCCAGCATTTT
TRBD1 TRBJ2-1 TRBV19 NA CATTGGSEQFF TGTGCCACTACAGGGGGCAGTGAGCAGTTCTTC
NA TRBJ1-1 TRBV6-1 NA CASSEAAGGWTEAFF TGTGCCAGCAGTGAAGCCGCGGGGGGATGGACTGAAGCTTTCTTT
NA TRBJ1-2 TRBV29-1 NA CSVTRQGNGYTF TGCAGCGTTACGCGGCAGGGAAATGGCTACACCTTC
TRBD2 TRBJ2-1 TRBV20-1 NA CSASKASGGLSSYNEQFF TGCAGTGCTAGTAAGGCTAGCGGGGGCCTTAGCTCCTACAATGAGCAGTTCTTC
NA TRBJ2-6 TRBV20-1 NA CSASSIPGANVLTF TGCAGTGCTAGTTCTATCCCTGGGGCCAACGTCCTGACTTTC
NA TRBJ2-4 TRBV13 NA CASSLRDKNIQYF TGTGCCAGCAGCTTACGGGACAAAAACATTCAGTACTTC
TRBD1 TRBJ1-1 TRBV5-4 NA CASSLKRGQGENTEAFF TGTGCCAGCAGCCTGAAGAGGGGACAGGGTGAAAACACTGAAGCTTTCTTT
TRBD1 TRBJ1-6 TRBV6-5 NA CASLETGGPNSPLHF TGTGCCAGCCTGGAAACAGGGGGCCCTAATTCACCCCTCCACTTT
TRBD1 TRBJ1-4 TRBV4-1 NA CASSPLQGGTNEKLFF TGCGCCAGCAGCCCGTTGCAGGGGGGAACTAATGAAAAACTGTTTTTT
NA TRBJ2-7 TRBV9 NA CASSVGQEQYF TGTGCCAGCAGCGTTGGACAGGAGCAGTACTTC
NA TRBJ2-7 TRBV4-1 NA CASSQGGGGSRSYEQYF TGCGCCAGCAGCCAAGGGGGAGGGGGAAGCCGCTCCTACGAGCAGTACTTC
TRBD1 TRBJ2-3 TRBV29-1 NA CSGVGQGTDTQYF TGCAGCGGGGTCGGACAGGGTACAGATACGCAGTATTTT